One and the same sample provided the 26 T cell receptor beta chains below, sequenced in a study of blood T cell repertoires in COVID-19. The repertoire was sequenced with immunoSEQ multiplex PCR; TCRdb's copy has only in-frame clones and lacks some. The sample consists of hundreds of thousands of clones, roughly 89% of them appearing once. The sequencing input was peripheral blood. The receptors stem from a man in his 60s who had recovered from COVID-19.

This chain links TRBV4-1 with TRBJ1-1; 7 nucleotides match TRBD1. The CDR3 runs 16 residues. The V and J ends lost 4 bases and 0 bases, in that order; junction bases with no gene match: 8. Germline values: CDR1 MGHRA, CDR2 YSYEKL. As DNA, the CDR3 is TGCGCCAGCAGCCTAGCGCGGGACAGCGTGAACACTGAAGCTTTCTTT. Encoded protein: CASSLARDSVNTEAFF.

This clone appeared once. A junction boundary mismatches the germline segment, possibly from a read error. This chain links TRBV28 with TRBJ1-2, with a weak D call TRBD1 (6 bases). The CDR3 consists of 9 residues. Germline CDR1 is MDHEN and CDR2 is SYDVKM. The CDR3 bases are TGTGCCAGCGGGGACAACAACCTCTTC. This encodes CASGDNNLF.

This chain links TRBV24-1 with TRBJ2-2; 8 bases map to TRBD1. CDR3 length: 20 amino acids. Per germline, CDR1 KGHDR and CDR2 SFDVKD. V lost 4 bases and J lost 5; bases outside the gene matches: 20. The CDR3 sequence is CATSETGQVPWGLFTGELFF. The CDR3 region has the DNA TGTGCCACCAGTGAAACGGGACAGGTCCCTTGGGGACTGTTTACCGGGGAGCTGTTTTTT.

The chain recombines TRBV27 with TRBJ1-2; 10 bases agree with TRBD1. The CDR3 runs to 13 residues. V was clipped by 6 bases and J by 7 bases; unmatched bases: 5. Germline V CDR1 and CDR2: MNHEY, SMNVEV (reference sequence). The CDR3: CASSKTGGGGYTF. The CDR3 nucleotides read TGTGCCAGCAGCAAGACAGGGGGCGGTGGCTACACCTTC.

This clone was seen just once. The chain is built from TRBV2 and TRBJ1-5; D is possibly TRBD1 (6 bases). The germline V gene encodes CDR1 SNHLY and CDR2 FYNNEI. Trimming stripped 5 bases from V and 8 bases from J, with 16 bases between. The CDR3 covers 14 residues. CDR3: CASSLRQAAEPQHF. CDR3 in DNA: TGTGCCAGCAGTCTACGACAGGCCGCTGAGCCCCAGCATTTT.

V gene TRBV2 combines with J gene TRBJ2-5, with 12 bases lining up with TRBD2. CDR1 is SNHLY, CDR2 FYNNEI, per germline. The CDR3 sequence is 15 residues long. After removal of 6 bases from V and 0 bases from J, the junction contained 2 bases not matched to a gene. CDR3 sequence (DNA): TGTGCCAGCAGCGGACTAGCGGGGTACCAAGAGACCCAGTACTTC. Its translation is CASSGLAGYQETQYF. The whole variable domain, remainder taken from reference TRBV2 and TRBJ2-5, is EPEVTQTPSHQVTQMGQEVILRCVPISNHLYFYWYRQILGQKVEFLVSFYNNEISEKSEIFDDQFSVERPDGSNFTLKIRSTKLEDSAMYFCASSGLAGYQETQYFGPGTRLLVL.

CDR3 DNA: TGTGCCAGCAGTCCCCTCGGGAGAAACACTGAAGCTTTCTTT. Protein: CASSPLGRNTEAFF. This sequence joins TRBV27 and TRBJ1-1; D gene uncertain. V was shortened by 5 bases and J by 2 bases, with 12 bases between the two germline ends. CDR3 length: 14 residues. In germline, CDR1 is MNHEY, CDR2 SMNVEV (reference sequence).

The V call is TRBV11-2, the J call TRBJ1-1; D gene unclear. Germline CDR1 reads SGHAT; CDR2 reads FQNNGV. The CDR3 is 14 residues long. Between the trimmed V and J ends, which lost 7 bases and 1 base, there was a span of 13 bases. The CDR3 DNA is TGTGCCAGCACTCCCGGTCAGGCGAACACTGAAGCTTTCTTT. This gives the protein CASTPGQANTEAFF.

V usage is TRBV19 and J usage is TRBJ2-7; weak D call: TRBD1 (7 bases). This CDR3 is built from 14 residues. Trimming pared 3 bases from V and 6 bases from J, leaving 15 bases between. Looked up from germline, CDR1 is LNHDA and CDR2 is SQIVND (reference sequence). In nucleotides, the CDR3 is TGTGCCAGTAGTATTAGACTAGGGGGCAGCGAGCAGTACTTC. As protein: CASSIRLGGSEQYF.

This chain links TRBV9 with TRBJ1-1; 7 nucleotides agree with TRBD1. The V and J ends lost 5 bases and 1 base, in that order; junction bases with no gene match: 8. CDR3 size: 15 residues. The V gene's germline CDR1 is SGDLS and CDR2 YYNGEE. CDR3 region: CASSDLQGGNTEAFF. The DNA of the CDR3 is TGTGCCAGCAGTGACCTTCAGGGGGGGAACACTGAAGCTTTCTTT.

CDR3 sequence reads: CASSLSGSGQPQHF. The CDR3 coding sequence is TGTGCCAGCAGTTTGAGTGGGTCGGGTCAGCCCCAGCATTTT. The gene calls are TRBV28 and TRBJ1-5; D remains unclear. Germline loops: CDR1 MDHEN, CDR2 SYDVKM. Trimming took off 3 bases at V and 6 bases at J, with 12 bases between the two ends. This CDR3 is built from 14 residues. Together with reference TRBV28 and TRBJ1-5, the CDR3 gives the full variable domain: DVKVTQSSRYLVKRTGEKVFLECVQDMDHENMFWYRQDPGLGLRLIYFSYDVKMKEKGDIPEGYSVSREKKERFSLILESASTNQTSMYLCASSLSGSGQPQHFGDGTRLSIL.

This chain connects TRBV4-1 to TRBJ1-3; the match to TRBD1 covers 9 bases. V lost 0 bases, J lost 2 bases, and 14 bases stayed unmatched. Germline CDR1 is MGHRA and CDR2 is YSYEKL. The CDR3 consists of 20 residues. The CDR3 DNA sequence: TGCGCCAGCAGCCAAGATGGCCCCTCCGGGACAGGGACCCCTGGAAACACCATATATTTT. Its protein is CASSQDGPSGTGTPGNTIYF.

The CDR3 DNA is TGTGCCAGCAGCAACCGACAGGGGGCGGTTGAGAACACTGAAGCTTTCTTT. It translates to CASSNRQGAVENTEAFF. The rearrangement joins TRBV5-5 to TRBJ1-1; 10 bases agree with TRBD1. Losses at the gene ends were 4 bases for V and 1 base for J; bases not matched to a gene: 10. The length of the CDR3 is 17 residues. Germline CDR1 is SGHKS and CDR2 is YYEKEE (reference sequence).

The chain uses TRBV7-8 and TRBJ2-7; 9 nucleotides match TRBD2. The CDR3 is 16 amino acids. Trimming cost V 0 bases and J 9 bases; bases outside gene matches: 12. The germline CDR1 and CDR2 sequences are SGHVS and FQNEAQ. The DNA for the CDR3 is TGTGCCAGCAGCTTAGCCGGTCTAGCGGGGCTTGGGGGGCAGTACTTC. Translated: CASSLAGLAGLGGQYF.

The J gene is TRBJ1-1, the V gene TRBV7-2; 7 bases agree with TRBD1. V lost 0 bases to trimming and J lost 3 bases; unmatched junction nucleotides: 7. The CDR3 totals 16 residues. Germline V gene data show CDR1 as SGHTA and CDR2 as FQGNSA. The CDR3 loop reads CASSLAPDRRDTEAFF. The CDR3 nucleotides read TGTGCCAGCAGCTTAGCCCCGGACAGGCGGGACACTGAAGCTTTCTTT.

The V gene is TRBV10-1, the J gene TRBJ1-2, with 8 bases identical to TRBD1. The germline gives CDR1 WNHNN, CDR2 SYGVQD (reference sequence). The junction had 8 bases not matched to a gene; V was cut back by 8 bases and J by 6 bases. The CDR3 runs to 13 residues. CDR3 DNA sequence: TGCGCCAGCGGCGGGCAGGGGGCTGATGGCTACACCTTC. This sequence encodes CASGGQGADGYTF.

The chain has TRBV30 and TRBJ2-5; weak D call: TRBD2 (6 bases). Germline V gene lookup returns CDR1 GTSNPN and CDR2 SVGIG (reference sequence). This CDR3 has 14 amino acids. With 0 bases removed from V and 5 bases from J, the gap between germline ends came to 13 bases. The CDR3 loop reads CAWSVAARGETQYF. The CDR3 nucleotides are TGTGCCTGGAGTGTAGCCGCCCGGGGGGAGACCCAGTACTTC.

This chain connects TRBV7-6 to TRBJ1-5, with 7 bases fitting TRBD1. V was clipped by 2 bases and J by 0 bases; unmatched bases: 10. This CDR3 is built from 18 residues. CDR1 is SGHVS, CDR2 FNYEAQ, per germline. CDR3 region: CASSLSGTEPYSNQPQHF. The CDR3 region has the DNA TGTGCCAGCAGCTTATCAGGGACAGAACCTTATAGCAATCAGCCCCAGCATTTT.

This rearrangement joins TRBV24-1 to TRBJ1-5; D gene uncertain. Per the germline V gene, CDR1 is KGHDR and CDR2 is SFDVKD. V was shortened by 2 bases and J by 7 bases, with 17 bases between the two germline ends. The CDR3 has 16 residues. DNA for the CDR3: TGTGCCACCAGTGATTCCACGGTTTTTGCCAAACAGCCCCAGCATTTT. Protein product: CATSDSTVFAKQPQHF.

The chain recombines TRBV9 with TRBJ2-5, with a tentative D call TRBD2 (7 bases). CDR3 size: 15 residues. Germline CDR1 is SGDLS and CDR2 is YYNGEE. V lost 0 bases and J lost 5, with 14 bases in between. CDR3 sequence: CASSVGVGGEETQYF. DNA for the CDR3: TGTGCCAGCAGCGTAGGAGTAGGGGGGGAGGAGACCCAGTACTTC.

The genes are TRBV30 and TRBJ2-3, with D maybe TRBD2 (6 bases). The CDR3 length is 14 residues. V lost 4 bases, J lost 2 bases, and 13 bases lay in between. Germline V lookup: CDR1 GTSNPN, CDR2 SVGIG (reference sequence). This CDR3 reads CAWKVGGNTDTQYF. The CDR3 DNA is TGTGCCTGGAAAGTCGGGGGAAACACAGATACGCAGTATTTT.

This clone showed up just a few times. The J gene is TRBJ1-6, the V gene TRBV7-3, with unresolved D. The ends were cut back, 5 bases at V and 4 bases at J, with 9 bases in the middle. The germline CDR1 and CDR2 sequences are SGHTA and FQGTGA. The CDR3 loop spans 14 amino acids. As DNA, the CDR3 is TGTGCCAGCAGCCGGACGGGATATAATTCACCCCTCCACTTT. Its protein product is CASSRTGYNSPLHF. The variable domain in full, completed from reference TRBV7-3 and TRBJ1-6, reads GAGVSQTPSNKVTEKGKYVELRCDPISGHTALYWYRQSLGQGPEFLIYFQGTGAADDSGLPNDRFFAVRPEGSVSTLKIQRTERGDSAVYLCASSRTGYNSPLHFGNGTRLTVT.

With respect to this clone: The sample carries other DNA sequences with the same CDR3. The chain carries TRBV5-6 and TRBJ2-5; 12 bases agree with TRBD2. Germline V gives CDR1 SGHDT, CDR2 YYEEEE. The CDR3 length is 16 residues. The trim removed 0 bases at V and 4 bases at J, leaving 4 bases unmatched. CDR3 DNA sequence: TGTGCCAGCAGCTTGGGTGGACTAGCGGGAAGAGAGACCCAGTACTTC. It translates to CASSLGGLAGRETQYF.

The rearrangement joins TRBV20-1 to TRBJ2-3; D unclear. The germline V gene encodes CDR1 DFQATT and CDR2 SNEGSKA (reference sequence). The CDR3 is 10 residues long. Trimming removed 3 bases at V and 8 bases at J, with 6 bases between. The CDR3 spells CSARGSTQYF. For the CDR3, the DNA is TGCAGTGCTAGGGGCAGTACGCAGTATTTT.

This clone was recorded once. The CDR3 region has the DNA TGTGCCAGCAGCTGGCAGGGGGGCACTGAAGCTTTCTTT. This gives the protein CASSWQGGTEAFF. The chain joins TRBV5-4 to TRBJ1-1, with TRBD1 matching 7 bases. Germline V CDR1 and CDR2: SGHNT, YYREEE (reference sequence). The CDR3 contains 13 residues. V shed 3 bases, J shed 4 bases, and the junction held 3 bases outside the gene matches.

This chain joins TRBV10-3 and TRBJ2-7, with 7 bases matching TRBD1. V gave up 5 bases and J gave up 3 bases; unmatched junction bases: 4. The CDR3 consists of 13 residues. Germline CDR1 reads ENHRY; CDR2 reads SYGVKD. CDR3 bases: TGTGCCATCAGTAGACAGGGAATCTACGAGCAGTACTTC. Protein sequence: CAISRQGIYEQYF.